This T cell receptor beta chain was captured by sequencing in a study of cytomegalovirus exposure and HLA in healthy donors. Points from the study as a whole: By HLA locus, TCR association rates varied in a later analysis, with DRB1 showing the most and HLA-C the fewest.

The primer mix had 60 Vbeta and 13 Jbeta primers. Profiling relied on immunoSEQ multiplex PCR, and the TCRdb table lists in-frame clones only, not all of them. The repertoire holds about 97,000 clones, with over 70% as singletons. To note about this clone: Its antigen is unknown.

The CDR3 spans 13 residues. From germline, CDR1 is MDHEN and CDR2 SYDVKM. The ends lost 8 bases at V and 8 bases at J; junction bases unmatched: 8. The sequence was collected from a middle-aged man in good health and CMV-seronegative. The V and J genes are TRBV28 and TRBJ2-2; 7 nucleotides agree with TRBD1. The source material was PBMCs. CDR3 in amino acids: CASGRGQRGELFF. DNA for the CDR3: TGTGCCAGCGGTAGGGGACAGAGAGGGGAGCTGTTTTTT.